The 29 T cell receptor beta chains below were found in one sample sequenced in a study of response to subunit inactivated influenza vaccine. MiXCR was run by TCRdb on the RT-PCR reads, yielding one entry per CDR3 protein. The sample has about 700,000 distinct CDR3 sequences, around 16% seen once. The sequencing here drew on PBMCs from blood, taken approximately 12 days after vaccination. The receptors originated from a man aged 45-65 years who received an inactivated influenza vaccine.

This clonotype appeared many times. The genes are TRBV12-3 or TRBV12-4 and TRBJ1-2; no clear D. The CDR3 runs 13 residues. Trimming cost V 1 base and J 4 bases, with 7 bases left between them. The CDR3 DNA reads TGTGCCAGCAGTTTAGGCCTTACCTATGGCTACACCTTC. Its translation: CASSLGLTYGYTF.

Regarding this clonotype: The germline gene is not matched at one end of the junction; a read error may be the cause. V and J are TRBV7-8 and TRBJ1-3; tentative D call: TRBD1 (5 bases). The germline gives CDR1 SGHVS, CDR2 FQNEAQ. The CDR3 has 12 amino acids. CDR3: CASSTRAGDLFF. CDR3 coding DNA: TGTGCCAGCAGCACCAGGGCGGGCGACCTTTTTTTT.

This clonotype appeared once. The chain links TRBV28 to TRBJ2-7; 7 nucleotides align to TRBD2. The CDR3 has 15 amino acids. Looked up from germline, CDR1 is MDHEN and CDR2 is SYDVKM. Trimming at V came to 3 bases and at J to 0 bases, leaving 5 bases not matched to a gene. DNA of the CDR3: TGTGCCAGCAGTTTTGTTAGCGGGCCCTCCTACGAGCAGTACTTC. Translated: CASSFVSGPSYEQYF.

This clonotype occurred a few times. The rearrangement links TRBV15 to TRBJ2-1; TRBD1 or TRBD2 may be the D gene (5 bases each). The CDR3 runs 16 residues. The V and J ends lost 8 bases and 0 bases respectively, with 17 bases between them. Looked up from germline, CDR1 is LNHNV and CDR2 is YYDKDF (reference sequence). CDR3 coding DNA: TGTGCCACCGGGACGAGGGGTTTTAGCTCCTACAATGAGCAGTTCTTC. It specifies CATGTRGFSSYNEQFF.

V usage is TRBV12-3 or TRBV12-4 and J usage is TRBJ2-7; tentative D call: TRBD2 (5 bases). Deletions cut 5 bases from V and 3 bases from J, with 20 bases between. The CDR3 covers 16 residues. Here the CDR3 DNA reads TGTGCCAGCAGTCGATCTCTCACTAGTGGTAGCTACGAGCAGTACTTC. Translated: CASSRSLTSGSYEQYF.

The chain has TRBV9 and TRBJ2-3, with 7 bases lining up with TRBD2. V lost 2 bases, J lost 4 bases, and 7 bases stayed unmatched. CDR1 is SGDLS and CDR2 is YYNGEE in the germline V gene. This CDR3 region has 15 residues. The CDR3 DNA reads as TGTGCCAGCAGCGTGGGTCGCGGGAGCGCAGATACGCAGTATTTT. Translation gives CASSVGRGSADTQYF. Full variable domain (remainder filled in from reference TRBV9 and TRBJ2-3): DSGVTQTPKHLITATGQRVTLRCSPRSGDLSVYWYQQSLDQGLQFLIQYYNGEERAKGNILERFSAQQFPDLHSELNLSSLELGDSALYFCASSVGRGSADTQYFGPGTRLTVL.

J is TRBJ2-2 and V is TRBV11-2; D call uncertain. With 7 bases removed from V and 5 bases from J, the gap between germline ends came to 20 bases. Per the germline V gene, CDR1 is SGHAT and CDR2 is FQNNGV. The CDR3 loop spans 16 amino acids. The CDR3 coding sequence is TGTGCCAGCATCCCACGGCACAGCCTCGAGACCGGGGAGCTGTTTTTT. Protein: CASIPRHSLETGELFF.

This rearrangement joins TRBV7-8 to TRBJ2-3; possible D gene TRBD2, 5 bases. V was shortened by 5 bases and J by 5 bases, with 17 bases between the two germline ends. Germline values: CDR1 SGHVS, CDR2 FQNEAQ. This CDR3 is 15 amino acids long. CDR3 residues: CASSKGGLFGDTQYF. CDR3 DNA sequence: TGTGCCAGCAGCAAAGGCGGGTTATTTGGAGATACGCAGTATTTT. Full variable domain (remainder filled in from reference TRBV7-8 and TRBJ2-3): GAGVSQSPRYKVAKRGQDVALRCDPISGHVSLFWYQQALGQGPEFLTYFQNEAQLDKSGLPSDRFFAERPEGSVSTLKIQRTQQEDSAVYLCASSKGGLFGDTQYFGPGTRLTVL.

This clonotype has only a few counts. The chain links TRBV2 to TRBJ2-1; D unclear. Germline CDR1 SNHLY, CDR2 FYNNEI. Trimming left V 1 base short and J 4 bases short, with 11 bases between. The CDR3 has 15 residues. In DNA, the CDR3 is TGTGCCAGCAGTGAAGGACAACTAAGGTACAATGAGCAGTTCTTC. It translates to CASSEGQLRYNEQFF.

The chain has TRBV18 and TRBJ2-1, with D perhaps TRBD1 (6 bases). The CDR3 covers 14 residues. Germline V gene sequence: CDR1 KGHSH, CDR2 LQKENI. Trimming shortened V by 3 bases and J by 5 bases, and 11 bases separated the two germline ends. The CDR3 DNA reads TGTGCCAGCTCACCGACGGGACAAAACAATGAGCAGTTCTTC. Amino acids: CASSPTGQNNEQFF.

This clonotype has ten or more counts. V usage is TRBV3-1 and J usage is TRBJ2-1; D is possibly TRBD2 (6 bases). This CDR3 comprises 16 residues. The germline V and J ends were trimmed by 2 bases and 7 bases, with 18 bases remaining between them. Germline V gene data show CDR1 as LGHDT and CDR2 as YNNKEL (reference sequence). CDR3 in amino acids: CASSQLALYGGNEQFF. For the CDR3, the DNA is TGTGCCAGCAGCCAATTGGCCCTCTATGGAGGGAATGAGCAGTTCTTC.

A few counts support this clonotype. The genes are TRBV27 and TRBJ2-7, with 11 positions matching TRBD2. V lost 5 bases and J lost 5; bases outside the gene matches: 14. Germline CDR1 reads MNHEY; CDR2 reads SMNVEV (reference sequence). CDR3 length equals 17 residues. The CDR3 spells CASSLLIAGGLNHEQYF. The CDR3 region has the DNA TGTGCCAGCAGTCTCCTCATAGCGGGAGGGCTTAACCACGAGCAGTACTTC.

The rearrangement links TRBV2 to TRBJ2-5, with 7 bases fitting TRBD1. V gave up 8 bases and J gave up 4 bases; unmatched junction bases: 7. The CDR3 sequence is 13 residues long. Germline CDR1 SNHLY, CDR2 FYNNEI. The CDR3 here is CASPGDRRETQYF. Written as DNA, the CDR3 is TGTGCCAGCCCCGGGGACAGACGAGAGACCCAGTACTTC.

This clonotype was found a few times. CDR3 protein: CASSLQGALHEQYF. The CDR3, as DNA: TGTGCCAGCAGCTTGCAAGGGGCCCTACACGAGCAGTACTTC. The J gene is TRBJ2-7, the V gene TRBV7-9, with D possibly being TRBD1 (5 bases). This CDR3 is 14 amino acids long. V was trimmed by 3 bases and J by 5 bases, leaving 14 bases between them. Germline V gene lookup returns CDR1 SEHNR and CDR2 FQNEAQ (reference sequence).

The chain combines TRBV28 with TRBJ2-2; 11 bases align to TRBD1. Germline V gene data show CDR1 as MDHEN and CDR2 as SYDVKM. V gave up 5 bases and J gave up 3 bases; unmatched junction bases: 11. This CDR3 spans 18 amino acids. For the CDR3, the DNA is TGTGCCAGCAGTCCGCGGGACAGGGGGAATTTTCACACCGGGGAGCTGTTTTTT. This encodes CASSPRDRGNFHTGELFF.

This rearrangement joins TRBV21-1 to TRBJ2-3; TRBD1 was called by the table and not checked on the DNA. TRBV21-1 is assigned pseudogene status. The CDR3 length is 19 residues. This CDR3 reads CASSKDRGTGGSRTDTQYF. The CDR3 DNA follows: TGTGCCAGCAGCAAGGACAGAGGGACAGGCGGTTCTCGCACAGATACGCAGTATTTT.

The sample holds a few counts of this clonotype. The chain has TRBV7-2 and TRBJ2-1, with TRBD2 as a possible D gene (6 bases). Germline values: CDR1 SGHTA, CDR2 FQGNSA. Trimming took 1 base from V and 5 from J, leaving 12 bases between them. The CDR3 runs 15 residues. CDR3 coding DNA: TGTGCCAGCAGCTTAGTAGGGACTCAAAACAATGAGCAGTTCTTC. Translating gives CASSLVGTQNNEQFF.

In this sample, this clonotype turned up a few times. V gene TRBV20-1 combines with J gene TRBJ2-7; 9 bases fit TRBD2. The CDR3 covers 15 residues. Trimming took 0 bases from V and 0 from J; bases not matched to a gene: 3. Looked up from germline, CDR1 is DFQATT and CDR2 is SNEGSKA (reference sequence). CDR3 residues: CSARESGGPSYEQYF. The CDR3 bases are TGCAGTGCTAGAGAGAGCGGGGGGCCCTCCTACGAGCAGTACTTC.

This clonotype appeared a few times. The chain employs TRBV19 and TRBJ1-6; D not certain. Trimming pared 5 bases from V and 3 bases from J, leaving 11 bases between. Germline-derived CDR1 and CDR2 are LNHDA and SQIVND (reference sequence). This CDR3 region has 15 residues. The CDR3 reads CASSSTTFYNSPLHF. In DNA form, the CDR3 reads TGTGCCAGTAGTTCTACAACCTTCTATAATTCACCCCTCCACTTT.

The CDR3 sequence is CASSQAPGGAPEAFF. CDR3 coding DNA: TGCGCCAGCAGCCAAGCCCCAGGGGGCGCCCCTGAAGCTTTCTTT. The chain combines TRBV4-1 with TRBJ1-1; the match to TRBD1 covers 8 bases. Germline V gene lookup returns CDR1 MGHRA and CDR2 YSYEKL. Trimming removed 1 base from V and 6 bases from J; junction bases left unmatched: 7. This CDR3 region has 15 residues.

This clonotype was counted a few times. This rearrangement joins TRBV7-9 to TRBJ2-3, with D possibly TRBD1 on 5 matching bases. This CDR3 is 14 amino acids long. Per germline, CDR1 SEHNR and CDR2 FQNEAQ (reference sequence). V was cut by 3 bases and J by 2 bases, with 9 bases left in between. The CDR3 loop reads CASSFYGATDTQYF. The CDR3 bases are TGTGCCAGCAGCTTTTATGGGGCCACAGATACGCAGTATTTT.

This clonotype was found a few times. J is TRBJ2-1 and V is TRBV3-1; D uncertain. The CDR3 sequence is 14 residues long. V lost 0 bases and J 3 bases, leaving 6 bases between the germline ends. The germline CDR1 and CDR2 sequences are LGHDT and YNNKEL (reference sequence). Here the CDR3 DNA reads TGTGCCAGCAGCCAAGAGCCACGCTACAATGAGCAGTTCTTC. It yields the protein CASSQEPRYNEQFF.

This clonotype was counted only a few times. The J gene is TRBJ2-7, the V gene TRBV9, with TRBD1 as a possible D gene (6 bases). This CDR3 spans 14 amino acids. CDR1 is SGDLS, CDR2 YYNGEE, per germline. The V gene lost 3 bases and the J gene lost 7 bases, with 17 bases spanning the gap. The chain's CDR3 is CASSALQGTGEQYF. The CDR3 DNA sequence: TGTGCCAGCAGCGCTCTACAGGGCACGGGAGAGCAGTACTTC.

The chain couples TRBV10-2 to TRBJ2-1, with D hard to call. CDR1 and CDR2 (germline): WSHSY, SAAADI. The CDR3 has 12 amino acids. Between the trimmed V and J ends, which lost 6 bases and 7 bases, there was a span of 10 bases. CDR3 sequence reads: CASRSRVNEQFF. In DNA, the CDR3 is TGCGCCAGCAGGTCTAGGGTGAATGAGCAGTTCTTC.

Regarding this clonotype: Since a much larger clone is just one base distant, this may be a read error. The CDR3 loop is CAGTLGYGSFNEQYF. The CDR3 bases are TGTGCCGGCACCTTAGGGTACGGCTCCTTTAACGAGCAGTACTTC. The chain uses TRBV28 and TRBJ2-7; unclear D gene. V was clipped by 11 bases and J by 5 bases, with 25 bases between them. The germline V gene encodes CDR1 MDHEN and CDR2 SYDVKM. This CDR3 spans 15 amino acids.

The genes are TRBV2 and TRBJ1-2; 9 bases align to TRBD1. Germline V gives CDR1 SNHLY, CDR2 FYNNEI. The CDR3 length is 14 residues. The V segment lost 6 bases and the J segment 5 bases; nucleotides outside the gene matches: 7. The CDR3 DNA follows: TGTGCCAGCAGGAGGAGACAGGGGGTATATGGCTACACCTTC. Its protein product is CASRRRQGVYGYTF.

This clonotype was found a few times. J is TRBJ2-7 and V is TRBV20-1; no firm D call. CDR1 is DFQATT and CDR2 is SNEGSKA in the germline V gene (reference sequence). Trimming shortened V by 6 bases and J by 1 base, and 19 bases separated the two germline ends. The CDR3 contains 15 residues. The CDR3 here is CSATKLLDGSYEQYF. For the CDR3, the DNA is TGCAGTGCCACAAAACTATTGGACGGGTCCTACGAGCAGTACTTC.

This clonotype appeared many times. V usage is TRBV2 and J usage is TRBJ2-3; no firm D call. Deletions cut 2 bases from V and 3 bases from J, with 9 bases between. Germline V gene lookup returns CDR1 SNHLY and CDR2 FYNNEI. The CDR3 runs 14 residues. DNA of the CDR3: TGTGCCAGCAGTGAATTCCCTGGGACAGATACGCAGTATTTT. The encoded protein is CASSEFPGTDTQYF.

This clonotype came up a few times. The chain combines TRBV7-6 with TRBJ2-7; TRBD2 agrees at 12 bases. Germline V CDR1 and CDR2: SGHVS, FNYEAQ. V trimming: 5 bases; J trimming: 3 bases; junction bases outside the gene matches: 5. The CDR3 loop spans 15 amino acids. The CDR3 is CASSRTSGDYYEQYF. CDR3 coding DNA: TGTGCCAGCAGCCGGACTAGCGGGGACTACTACGAGCAGTACTTC.